This T cell receptor (beta chain) is drawn from a study of T-cell reconstitution after alpha-beta-depleted transplantation in children (TCRdb year 2016). With regard to the full study: Using TCR repertoire profiling, the study followed T-cell immune reconstitution in a quantitative way in children after TCRalphabeta/CD19-depleted allogeneic hematopoietic cell transplantation. On the study overall, not on this receptor specifically: The apparently early alphabetaT-cell count recovery about two months after transplant was reportedly dependent on only several hundred rapidly expanded clones derived from non-depleted graft cells. Over subsequent months, a decline in hyperexpanded clone frequencies was noted, and after one year, T-cell counts and TCRbeta diversity were mostly ascribed to newly produced T cells. In some patients, high TCRbeta diversity at day 60 was attributed to recipient T cells and intrathymic progenitors that had survived conditioning.

The treatment or condition label, read with the paper, signifies: allogeneic hematopoietic cell transplantation with graft depleted of TCRalphabeta T cells and CD19 B cells. TCRalphabeta/CD19-depleted allogeneic hematopoietic cell grafts were given to the transplant recipients, all of whom were children. This clonotype was observed a handful of times. Which antigen it targets is not known. No much larger clonotype is one base removed from it; base qualities were not supplied. Library preparation was by PCR. For sequencing, an Illumina HiSeq 2500 was employed. TCR libraries were prepared with molecular barcoding, using unique molecular identifiers to normalize TCRbeta repertoire quantification. The public reads were reanalyzed by TCRdb: fastp trimming at Q25, MiXCR alignment, in-frame beta chains only. Identical CDR3 proteins give one entry, which carries the most common genes and DNA. The sample profile shows a few hundred thousand distinct CDR3 sequences; around 15% of them were found once. The top ten clones comprise over 25% of the sample.

This TCR derives from a boy in the first two years of life who had a stem cell transplant for Wiskott-Aldrich syndrome, so the T cells may come from the graft donor. The sequencing here drew on PBMCs, mostly from graft donor cells, taken 360 days after TCRalphabeta/CD19-depleted stem cell transplant.

The CDR3 protein: CASSIRGTSGRAVVAGELFF. The sequence in DNA is TGTGCCAGCTCAATAAGGGGGACTAGCGGGAGGGCCGTAGTCGCCGGGGAGCTGTTTTTT. The chain was built from TRBV11-2 and TRBJ2-2; TRBD2 fits 16 bases in the junction. Measured from the cysteine to the phenylalanine, the CDR3 is 20 residues long. Of all the DNA, just the CDR3 is kept, 60 bases in frame from base 1. Trimming removed 8 bases from V and 6 bases from J; the gene matches leave 18 bases unexplained. Sequences SGHAT (CDR1) and FQNNGV (CDR2) are obtained from the germline V gene.